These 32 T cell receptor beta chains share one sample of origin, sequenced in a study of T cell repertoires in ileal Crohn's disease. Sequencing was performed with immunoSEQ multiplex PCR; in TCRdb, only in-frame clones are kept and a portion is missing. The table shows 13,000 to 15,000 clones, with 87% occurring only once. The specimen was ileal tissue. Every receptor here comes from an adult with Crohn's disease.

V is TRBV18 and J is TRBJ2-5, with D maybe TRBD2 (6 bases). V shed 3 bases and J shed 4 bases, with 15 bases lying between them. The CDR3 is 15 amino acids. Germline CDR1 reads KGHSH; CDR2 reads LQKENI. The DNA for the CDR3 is TGTGCCAGCTCACCCGAGACTAGTCTAGGAGAGACCCAGTACTTC. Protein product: CASSPETSLGETQYF.

The CDR3 sequence is CASSFTWDRGSGANVLTF. The CDR3 DNA reads TGTGCCAGCAGCTTTACCTGGGACAGGGGCTCTGGGGCCAACGTCCTGACTTTC. The gene calls are TRBV5-6 and TRBJ2-6; TRBD1 agrees at 10 bases. The CDR3 sequence is 18 residues long. Germline V gene sequence: CDR1 SGHDT, CDR2 YYEEEE. The trim removed 2 bases at V and 0 bases at J, leaving 5 bases unmatched.

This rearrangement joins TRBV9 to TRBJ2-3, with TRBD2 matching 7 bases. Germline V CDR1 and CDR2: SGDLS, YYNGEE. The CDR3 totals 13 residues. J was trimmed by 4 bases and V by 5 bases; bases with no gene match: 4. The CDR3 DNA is TGTGCCAGCAGTCAGGGACTATCAGATACGCAGTATTTT. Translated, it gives CASSQGLSDTQYF.

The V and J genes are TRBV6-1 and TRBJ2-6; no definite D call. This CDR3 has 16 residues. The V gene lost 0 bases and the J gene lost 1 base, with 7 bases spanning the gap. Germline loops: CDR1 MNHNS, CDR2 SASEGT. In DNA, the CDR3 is TGTGCCAGCAGTGAAGCACGCGCATCTGGGGCCAACGTCCTGACTTTC. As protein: CASSEARASGANVLTF.

CDR3 sequence: CASSLNPSGGPDTQYF. Written as DNA, the CDR3 is TGTGCCAGCAGCTTAAACCCTAGCGGGGGGCCAGATACGCAGTATTTT. The chain joins TRBV7-3 to TRBJ2-3, with 11 positions matching TRBD2. Germline loops: CDR1 SGHTA, CDR2 FQGTGA. The CDR3 sequence is 16 residues long. After removal of 1 base from V and 4 bases from J, the junction contained 4 bases not matched to a gene.

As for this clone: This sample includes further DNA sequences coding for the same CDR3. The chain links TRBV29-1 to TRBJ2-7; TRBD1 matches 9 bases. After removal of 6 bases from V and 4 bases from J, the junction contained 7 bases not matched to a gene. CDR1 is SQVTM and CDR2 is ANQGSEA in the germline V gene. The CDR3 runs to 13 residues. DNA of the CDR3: TGCAGCGTAGAGACAGGGGGACGTTACGAGCAGTACTTC. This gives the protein CSVETGGRYEQYF.

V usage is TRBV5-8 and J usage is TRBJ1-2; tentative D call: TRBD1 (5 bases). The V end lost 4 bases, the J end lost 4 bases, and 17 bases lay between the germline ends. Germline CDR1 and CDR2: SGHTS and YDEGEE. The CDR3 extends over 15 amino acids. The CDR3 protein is CASSARARQGYGYTF. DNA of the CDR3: TGTGCCAGCAGCGCCCGGGCGAGGCAGGGCTATGGCTACACCTTC.

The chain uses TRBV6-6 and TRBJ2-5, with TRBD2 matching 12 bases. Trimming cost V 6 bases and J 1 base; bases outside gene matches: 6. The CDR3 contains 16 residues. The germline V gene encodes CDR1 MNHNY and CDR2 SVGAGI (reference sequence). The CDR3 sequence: CASRKTSGGTQETQYF. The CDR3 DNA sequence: TGTGCCAGCAGGAAAACTAGCGGGGGGACCCAAGAGACCCAGTACTTC.

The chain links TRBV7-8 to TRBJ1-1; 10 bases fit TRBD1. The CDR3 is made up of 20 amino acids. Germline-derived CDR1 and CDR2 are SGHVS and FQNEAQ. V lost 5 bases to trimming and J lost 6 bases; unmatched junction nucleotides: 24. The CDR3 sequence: CASSRPRDRGEGNKVAEAFF. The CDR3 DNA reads TGTGCCAGCAGCCGACCCCGGGACAGGGGTGAAGGCAATAAGGTCGCTGAAGCTTTCTTT.

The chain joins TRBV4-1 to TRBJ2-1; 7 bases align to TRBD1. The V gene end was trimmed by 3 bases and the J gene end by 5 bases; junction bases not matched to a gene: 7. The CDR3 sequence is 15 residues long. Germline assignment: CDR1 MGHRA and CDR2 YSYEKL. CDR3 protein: CASSQEKTGHNEQFF. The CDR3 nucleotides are TGCGCCAGCAGCCAGGAGAAGACAGGGCACAATGAGCAGTTCTTC.

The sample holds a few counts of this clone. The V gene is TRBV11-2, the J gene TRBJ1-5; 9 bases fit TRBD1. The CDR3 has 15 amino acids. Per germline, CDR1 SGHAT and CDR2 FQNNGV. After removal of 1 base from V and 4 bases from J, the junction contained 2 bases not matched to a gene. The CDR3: CASSLAGTGNQPQHF. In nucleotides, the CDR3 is TGTGCCAGCAGCTTAGCCGGGACAGGGAATCAGCCCCAGCATTTT.

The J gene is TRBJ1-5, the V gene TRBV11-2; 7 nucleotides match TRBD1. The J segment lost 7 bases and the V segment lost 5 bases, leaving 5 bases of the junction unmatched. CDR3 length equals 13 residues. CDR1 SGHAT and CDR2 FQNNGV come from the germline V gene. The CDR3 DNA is TGTGCCAGCAGCGCACAGGGGCGACAGCCCCAGCATTTT. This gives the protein CASSAQGRQPQHF.

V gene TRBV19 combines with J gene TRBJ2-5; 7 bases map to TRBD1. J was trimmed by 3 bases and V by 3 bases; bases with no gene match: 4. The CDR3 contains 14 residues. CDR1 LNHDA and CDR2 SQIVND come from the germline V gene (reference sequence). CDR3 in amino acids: CASSMRQGEETQYF. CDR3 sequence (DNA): TGTGCCAGTAGTATGCGGCAGGGGGAAGAGACCCAGTACTTC.

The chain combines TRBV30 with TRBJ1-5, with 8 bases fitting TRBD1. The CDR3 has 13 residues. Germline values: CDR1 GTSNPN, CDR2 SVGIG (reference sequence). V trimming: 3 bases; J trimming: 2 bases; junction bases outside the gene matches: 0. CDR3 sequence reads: CAWRGQGNQPQHF. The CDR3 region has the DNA TGTGCCTGGAGGGGACAGGGCAATCAGCCCCAGCATTTT.

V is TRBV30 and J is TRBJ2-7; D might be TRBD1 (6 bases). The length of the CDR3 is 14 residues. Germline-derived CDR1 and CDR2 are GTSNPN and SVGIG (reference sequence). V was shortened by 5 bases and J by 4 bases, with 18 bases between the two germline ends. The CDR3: CAWLRTGIGYEQYF. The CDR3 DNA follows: TGTGCCTGGCTTCGTACAGGGATTGGATACGAGCAGTACTTC.

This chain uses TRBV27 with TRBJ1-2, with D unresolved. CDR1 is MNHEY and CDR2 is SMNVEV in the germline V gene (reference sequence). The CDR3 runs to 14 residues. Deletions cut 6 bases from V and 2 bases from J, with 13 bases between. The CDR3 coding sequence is TGTGCCAGCAGCCTCCGCGGTCAGAACTATGGCTACACCTTC. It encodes CASSLRGQNYGYTF.

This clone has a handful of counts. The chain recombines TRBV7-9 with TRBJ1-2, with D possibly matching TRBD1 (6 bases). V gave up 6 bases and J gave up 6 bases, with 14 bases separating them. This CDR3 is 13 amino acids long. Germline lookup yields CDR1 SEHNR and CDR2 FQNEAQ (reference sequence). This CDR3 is CASRGDKRNGYTF. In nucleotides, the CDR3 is TGTGCCAGCAGGGGGGACAAAAGAAATGGCTACACCTTC.

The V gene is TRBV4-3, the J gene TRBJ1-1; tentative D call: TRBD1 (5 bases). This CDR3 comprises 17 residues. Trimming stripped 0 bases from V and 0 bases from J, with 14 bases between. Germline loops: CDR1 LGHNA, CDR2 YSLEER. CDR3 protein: CASSQEIRGSMNTEAFF. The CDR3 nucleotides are TGCGCCAGCAGCCAAGAAATTAGGGGCAGTATGAACACTGAAGCTTTCTTT.

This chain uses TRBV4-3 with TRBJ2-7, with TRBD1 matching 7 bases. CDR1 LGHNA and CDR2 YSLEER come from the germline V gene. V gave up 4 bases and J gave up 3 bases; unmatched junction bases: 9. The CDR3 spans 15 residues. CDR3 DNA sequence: TGCGCCAGCAGCCGAAATATAGACAGGGACTACGAGCAGTACTTC. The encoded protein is CASSRNIDRDYEQYF.

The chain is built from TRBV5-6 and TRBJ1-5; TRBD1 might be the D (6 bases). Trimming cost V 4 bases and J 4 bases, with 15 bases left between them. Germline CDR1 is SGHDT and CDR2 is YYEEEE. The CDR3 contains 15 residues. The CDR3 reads CASSLGGYTNQPQHF. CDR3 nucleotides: TGTGCCAGCAGCCTGGGGGGCTACACGAATCAGCCCCAGCATTTT.

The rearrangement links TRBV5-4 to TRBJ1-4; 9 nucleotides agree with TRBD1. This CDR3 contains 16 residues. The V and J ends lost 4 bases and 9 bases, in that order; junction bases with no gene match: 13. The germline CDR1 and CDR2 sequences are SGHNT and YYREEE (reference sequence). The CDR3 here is CASSPWSGTGSQKLFF. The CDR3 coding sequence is TGTGCCAGCAGCCCCTGGTCCGGGACAGGGTCGCAAAAACTGTTTTTT.

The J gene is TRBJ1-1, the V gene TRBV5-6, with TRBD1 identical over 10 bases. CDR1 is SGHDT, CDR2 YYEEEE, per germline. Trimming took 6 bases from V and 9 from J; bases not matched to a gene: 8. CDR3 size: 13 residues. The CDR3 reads CASTWTGGGQAFF. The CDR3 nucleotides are TGTGCCAGCACCTGGACAGGGGGTGGCCAAGCTTTCTTT.

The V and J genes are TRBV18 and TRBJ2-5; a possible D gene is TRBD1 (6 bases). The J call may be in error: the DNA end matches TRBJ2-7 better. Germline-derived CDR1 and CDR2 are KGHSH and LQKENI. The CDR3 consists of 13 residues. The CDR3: CASSPSGAHEQYF. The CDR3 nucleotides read TGTGCCAGCTCACCCTCAGGGGCCCACGAGCAGTACTTC.

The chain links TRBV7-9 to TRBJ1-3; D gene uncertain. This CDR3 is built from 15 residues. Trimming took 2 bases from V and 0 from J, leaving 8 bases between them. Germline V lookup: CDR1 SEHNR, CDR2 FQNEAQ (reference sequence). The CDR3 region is CASSLSGSSGNTIYF. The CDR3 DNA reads TGTGCCAGCAGCTTATCCGGGAGCTCTGGAAACACCATATATTTT.

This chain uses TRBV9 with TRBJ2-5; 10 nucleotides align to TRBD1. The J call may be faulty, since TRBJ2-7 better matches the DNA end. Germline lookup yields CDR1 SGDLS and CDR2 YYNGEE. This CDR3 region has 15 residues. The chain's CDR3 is CASSAKGGQGTEQYF. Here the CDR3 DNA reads TGTGCCAGCAGCGCTAAGGGGGGACAGGGGACCGAGCAGTACTTC.

The CDR3 region has the DNA TGTGCCAGCCTTAGACTAGCGGGGTTCAATGAGCAGTTCTTC. This sequence encodes CASLRLAGFNEQFF. The chain has TRBV6-1 and TRBJ2-1; TRBD2 matches at 11 bases. This CDR3 region has 14 residues. Germline V lookup: CDR1 MNHNS, CDR2 SASEGT. V shed 8 bases and J 6 bases; nucleotides not matched to a gene: 6.

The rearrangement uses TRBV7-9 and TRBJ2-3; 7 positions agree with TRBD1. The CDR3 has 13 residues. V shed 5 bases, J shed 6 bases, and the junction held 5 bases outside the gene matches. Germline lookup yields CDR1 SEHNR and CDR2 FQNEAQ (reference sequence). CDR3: CASSATGMDTQYF. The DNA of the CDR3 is TGTGCCAGCAGCGCGACAGGGATGGATACGCAGTATTTT. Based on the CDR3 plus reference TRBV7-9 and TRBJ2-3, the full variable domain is DTGVSQNPRHKITKRGQNVTFRCDPISEHNRLYWYRQTLGQGPEFLTYFQNEAQLEKSRLLSDRFSAERPKGSFSTLEIQRTEQGDSAMYLCASSATGMDTQYFGPGTRLTVL.

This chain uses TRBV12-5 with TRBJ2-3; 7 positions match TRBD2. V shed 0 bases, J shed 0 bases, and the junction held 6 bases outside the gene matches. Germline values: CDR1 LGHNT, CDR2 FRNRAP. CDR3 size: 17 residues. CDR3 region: CASGLVPSGPSTDTQYF. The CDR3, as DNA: TGTGCTAGTGGTTTGGTACCTAGCGGTCCTAGCACAGATACGCAGTATTTT. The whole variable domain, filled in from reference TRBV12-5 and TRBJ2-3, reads DARVTQTPRHKVTEMGQEVTMRCQPILGHNTVFWYRQTMMQGLELLAYFRNRAPLDDSGMPKDRFSAEMPDATLATLKIQPSEPRDSAVYFCASGLVPSGPSTDTQYFGPGTRLTVL.

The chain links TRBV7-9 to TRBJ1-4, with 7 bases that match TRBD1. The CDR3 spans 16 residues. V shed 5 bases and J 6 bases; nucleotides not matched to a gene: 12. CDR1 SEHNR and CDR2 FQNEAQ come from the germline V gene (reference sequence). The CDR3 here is CASSRGSGTEYEKLFF. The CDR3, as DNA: TGTGCCAGCAGCCGCGGATCCGGGACAGAATATGAAAAACTGTTTTTT.

The CDR3 protein is CASSLVRGSEQYF. CDR3 nucleotides: TGTGCCAGCAGCTTAGTAAGGGGAAGCGAGCAGTACTTC. The chain uses TRBV7-3 and TRBJ2-7, with D perhaps TRBD1 (5 bases). The CDR3 contains 13 residues. Trimming took 2 bases from V and 6 from J, leaving 11 bases between them. Germline CDR1 is SGHTA and CDR2 is FQGTGA. The full variable domain, in which reference TRBV7-3 and TRBJ2-7 provide the parts outside the CDR3, is GAGVSQTPSNKVTEKGKYVELRCDPISGHTALYWYRQSLGQGPEFLIYFQGTGAADDSGLPNDRFFAVRPEGSVSTLKIQRTERGDSAVYLCASSLVRGSEQYFGPGTRLTVT.

The CDR3 DNA follows: TGTGCCAGCAGTTTAGAGGGATGGGGCAATCAGCCCCAGCATTTT. It translates to CASSLEGWGNQPQHF. The gene calls are TRBV28 and TRBJ1-5; D is ambiguous. The germline V and J ends were trimmed by 2 bases and 2 bases, with 10 bases remaining between them. CDR3 length equals 15 residues. Germline V gene lookup returns CDR1 MDHEN and CDR2 SYDVKM.

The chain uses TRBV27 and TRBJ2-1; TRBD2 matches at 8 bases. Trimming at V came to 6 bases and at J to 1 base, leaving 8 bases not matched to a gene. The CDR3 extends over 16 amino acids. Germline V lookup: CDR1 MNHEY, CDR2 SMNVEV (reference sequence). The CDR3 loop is CASSPGRERSYNEQFF. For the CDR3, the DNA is TGTGCCAGCAGCCCCGGGAGGGAGAGATCCTACAATGAGCAGTTCTTC.